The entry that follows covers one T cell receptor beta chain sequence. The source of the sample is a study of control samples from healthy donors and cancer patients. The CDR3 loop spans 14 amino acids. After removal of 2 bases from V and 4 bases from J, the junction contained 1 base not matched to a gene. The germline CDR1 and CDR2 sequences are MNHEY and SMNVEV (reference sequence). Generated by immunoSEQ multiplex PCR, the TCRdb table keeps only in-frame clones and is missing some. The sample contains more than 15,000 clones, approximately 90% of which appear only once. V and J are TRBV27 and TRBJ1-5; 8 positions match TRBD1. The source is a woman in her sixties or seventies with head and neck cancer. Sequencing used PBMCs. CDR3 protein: CASSLDRGNQPQHF. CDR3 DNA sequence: TGTGCCAGCAGTTTAGACAGGGGTAATCAGCCCCAGCATTTT.